The sequence of this T cell receptor (beta chain) was determined in a study of cytomegalovirus exposure and HLA in healthy donors. This PCR relied on a set of 60 Vbeta primers and 13 Jbeta primers. Sequencing used immunoSEQ multiplex PCR; TCRdb keeps in-frame clones, though not all of them. The sample holds under 150,000 clones; about 75% are singletons and the top ten take 1.2% to 1.5%. The TCR originated in a woman aged 40 to 55 in good health and CMV-seronegative. The sample taken for sequencing was PBMCs.

CDR3 nucleotides: TGTGCCAGCTCACCACCTTCGACACTGAACACTGAAGCTTTCTTT. Residues: CASSPPSTLNTEAFF. This sequence joins TRBV18 and TRBJ1-1; D is ambiguous. With 0 bases removed from V and 0 bases from J, the gap between germline ends came to 8 bases. Germline CDR1 is KGHSH and CDR2 is LQKENI. The CDR3 consists of 15 residues.